What follows describes a single T cell receptor (beta chain). The antigen remains undetermined. This sample stems from a study of T cell responses to AZD1222 COVID-19 vaccine. Study-level results: Receipt of two AZD1222 doses was followed by a rise in Spike-specific TCR breadth and depth.

Sequencing was performed with immunoSEQ multiplex PCR; in TCRdb, only in-frame clones are kept and a portion is missing. Found here are around 140,000 clones, roughly nine tenths of them singletons; the top ten hold 7.5% to 8%. Germline CDR1 SGHTA, CDR2 FQGTGA. The ends were cut back, 4 bases at V and 7 bases at J, with 8 bases in the middle. This CDR3 has 12 amino acids. The chain is built from TRBV7-3 and TRBJ2-1, with D perhaps matching TRBD1 (6 bases). This receptor was obtained from an adult who received the MenACWY meningococcal vaccine as a control. The source was peripheral blood, collected 28 days after the second dose of the MenACWY control vaccine. CDR3 in amino acids: CASSSGTNEQFF. In DNA form, the CDR3 reads TGTGCCAGCAGCTCTGGGACAAATGAGCAGTTCTTC.